One and the same sample provided the 23 T cell receptor beta chains below, sequenced in a study of blood T cell repertoires in COVID-19. Sequencing was performed with immunoSEQ multiplex PCR; in TCRdb, only in-frame clones are kept and a portion is missing. Of hundreds of thousands of clones in the sample, roughly nine tenths were seen once. The sample was PBMCs or T cells enriched from blood (not recorded which). The source is a man younger than 30 who had recovered from COVID-19.

The chain employs TRBV6-2 or TRBV6-3 and TRBJ1-6, with D uncertain. The CDR3 totals 14 residues. Looked up from germline, CDR1 is MNHEY and CDR2 is SVGEGT. Deletions cut 6 bases from V and 6 bases from J, with 12 bases between. The CDR3 nucleotides are TGTGCCAGCAGACCTATGAGCTCTAATTCACCCCTCCACTTT. Protein product: CASRPMSSNSPLHF.

This sequence joins TRBV7-2 and TRBJ1-1; tentatively, D is TRBD1 (6 bases). The length of the CDR3 is 14 residues. V lost 1 base and J lost 10, with 16 bases in between. Germline V gives CDR1 SGHTA, CDR2 FQGNSA. The CDR3: CASSLGPGTPVAFF. As DNA, the CDR3 is TGTGCCAGCAGCTTAGGTCCAGGGACACCTGTAGCTTTCTTT. Full variable domain (outside the CDR3, taken from reference TRBV7-2 and TRBJ1-1): GAGVSQSPSNKVTEKGKDVELRCDPISGHTALYWYRQSLGQGLEFLIYFQGNSAPDKSGLPSDRFSAERTGGSVSTLTIQRTQQEDSAVYLCASSLGPGTPVAFFGQGTRLTVV.

This clone was found once. The J gene is TRBJ2-7, the V gene TRBV7-9, with 7 bases that match TRBD1. With V trimmed by 4 bases and J by 5 bases, 11 bases remained unmatched. This CDR3 has 15 amino acids. Germline loops: CDR1 SEHNR, CDR2 FQNEAQ (reference sequence). Here the CDR3 reads CASSSKTGSIHEQYF. CDR3 DNA sequence: TGTGCCAGCAGCTCAAAGACAGGGTCTATCCACGAGCAGTACTTC.

V gene TRBV9 combines with J gene TRBJ2-1; 12 nucleotides line up with TRBD2. Looked up from germline, CDR1 is SGDLS and CDR2 is YYNGEE. The CDR3 is 16 residues long. V lost 4 bases to trimming and J lost 8 bases; unmatched junction nucleotides: 10. The CDR3 sequence is CASSPKATSGSHEQFF. Written as DNA, the CDR3 is TGTGCCAGCAGCCCCAAGGCGACTAGCGGGAGCCATGAGCAGTTCTTC.

V gene TRBV25-1 combines with J gene TRBJ1-6; tentatively, D is TRBD1 (5 bases). V gave up 1 base and J gave up 14 bases, with 12 bases separating them. CDR3 length equals 13 residues. Per germline, CDR1 MGHDK and CDR2 SYGVNS. This chain's CDR3 is CASSESGVNTLHF. The CDR3 bases are TGTGCCAGCAGTGAATCGGGGGTTAACACCCTCCACTTT.

The chain uses TRBV7-9 and TRBJ2-5; TRBD1 matches 9 bases. CDR1 and CDR2 from the germline V gene are SEHNR and FQNEAQ (reference sequence). The CDR3 length is 15 residues. V shed 5 bases, J shed 5 bases, and the junction held 9 bases outside the gene matches. Here the CDR3 reads CASSLGQGMSETQYF. CDR3 DNA: TGTGCCAGCAGCCTGGGACAGGGCATGAGCGAGACCCAGTACTTC.

V and J are TRBV11-3 and TRBJ2-1; 13 bases are shared with TRBD2. V lost 1 base to trimming and J lost 3 bases; unmatched junction nucleotides: 0. This CDR3 comprises 16 residues. Germline CDR1 and CDR2: SGHNT and YENEEA. The CDR3 DNA reads as TGTGCCAGCAGCTTAGGACTAGCGGGGGGCTACAATGAGCAGTTCTTC. Residues: CASSLGLAGGYNEQFF.

The V gene is TRBV6-2 or TRBV6-3, the J gene TRBJ2-1, with a weak D call TRBD2 (7 bases). The ends were cut back, 6 bases at V and 4 bases at J, with 28 bases in the middle. Germline V gives CDR1 MNHEY, CDR2 SVGEGT. The CDR3 runs to 19 residues. Here the CDR3 DNA reads TGTGCCAGCAGCCCTGGAAGGTTTAGGGGGGGCGGAGGATACAATGAGCAGTTCTTC. Encoded protein: CASSPGRFRGGGGYNEQFF.

The chain has TRBV6-1 and TRBJ2-4; TRBD1 might be the D (6 bases). The V end lost 3 bases, the J end lost 3 bases, and 12 bases lay between the germline ends. Germline lookup yields CDR1 MNHNS and CDR2 SASEGT. CDR3 length equals 15 residues. Here the CDR3 reads CASSDRQAGKNIQYF. DNA of the CDR3: TGTGCCAGCAGTGATAGACAGGCTGGCAAAAACATTCAGTACTTC.

The V and J genes are TRBV6-5 and TRBJ2-2; 11 nucleotides line up with TRBD1. The CDR3 totals 16 residues. CDR1 is MNHEY, CDR2 SVGAGI, per germline. The V gene end was trimmed by 1 base and the J gene end by 4 bases; junction bases not matched to a gene: 2. The CDR3 sequence is CASSYWTGGLTGELFF. In nucleotides, the CDR3 is TGTGCCAGCAGTTACTGGACAGGGGGCCTCACCGGGGAGCTGTTTTTT.

The V gene is TRBV7-8, the J gene TRBJ2-1; D perhaps matches TRBD2 (5 bases). Trimming left V 3 bases short and J 3 bases short, with 15 bases between. The CDR3 consists of 16 residues. Per germline, CDR1 SGHVS and CDR2 FQNEAQ. CDR3 residues: CASSFGNQGGYNEQFF. The CDR3 DNA follows: TGTGCCAGCAGCTTTGGGAACCAAGGAGGCTACAATGAGCAGTTCTTC.

The chain links TRBV19 to TRBJ2-1; 8 bases agree with TRBD1. This CDR3 comprises 14 residues. V shed 4 bases and J 8 bases; nucleotides not matched to a gene: 7. From germline, CDR1 is LNHDA and CDR2 SQIVND (reference sequence). CDR3 amino acids: CASSRWDRIDEQFF. In nucleotides, the CDR3 is TGTGCCAGTAGTAGGTGGGACAGGATCGATGAGCAGTTCTTC.

The chain has TRBV27 and TRBJ1-1, with D possibly TRBD1 on 5 matching bases. Trimming took off 1 base at V and 4 bases at J, with 7 bases between the two ends. Looked up from germline, CDR1 is MNHEY and CDR2 is SMNVEV (reference sequence). The CDR3 consists of 13 residues. CDR3 loop: CASSLFGGTEAFF. In nucleotides, the CDR3 is TGTGCCAGCAGTTTATTCGGGGGCACTGAAGCTTTCTTT.

This rearrangement joins TRBV11-2 to TRBJ1-4, with 7 bases lining up with TRBD1. The CDR3 runs 13 residues. Germline values: CDR1 SGHAT, CDR2 FQNNGV. V was clipped by 5 bases and J by 13 bases; unmatched bases: 10. The CDR3 coding sequence is TGTGCCAGCAGCCCAGATGGAGGGGGCGGACTGTTTTTT. This sequence encodes CASSPDGGGGLFF.

This chain uses TRBV3-1 (or the pseudogene TRBV3-2) with TRBJ2-5; 8 bases match TRBD1. Germline V gene sequence: CDR1 LGHDT, CDR2 YNNKEL (reference sequence). The J segment lost 2 bases and the V segment lost 1 base, leaving 9 bases of the junction unmatched. The CDR3 is 17 amino acids. CDR3 nucleotide sequence: TGTGCCAGCAGCCAAGGAAAGCCAACAGGGGGACAAGAGACCCAGTACTTC. Translated, it gives CASSQGKPTGGQETQYF.

The chain combines TRBV5-6 with TRBJ1-5; D remains ambiguous. In germline, CDR1 is SGHDT, CDR2 YYEEEE. V lost 1 base and J 4 bases, leaving 9 bases between the germline ends. There are 14 residues in the CDR3. The CDR3 bases are TGTGCCAGCAGCTTGAAGGCAGGAAATCAGCCCCAGCATTTT. Translating it yields CASSLKAGNQPQHF.

The chain recombines TRBV4-1 with TRBJ1-5, with D hard to call. Germline V gene sequence: CDR1 MGHRA, CDR2 YSYEKL. The V and J ends lost 1 base and 3 bases respectively, with 13 bases between them. CDR3 length equals 16 residues. Here the CDR3 reads CASSQVYGEPNQPQHF. The CDR3 DNA reads TGCGCCAGCAGCCAAGTATATGGGGAGCCCAATCAGCCCCAGCATTTT.

The J gene is TRBJ2-3, the V gene TRBV7-2; TRBD2 might be the D (6 bases). This CDR3 region has 16 residues. The V and J ends lost 4 bases and 3 bases respectively, with 17 bases between them. The germline V gene encodes CDR1 SGHTA and CDR2 FQGNSA. CDR3 bases: TGTGCCAGCAGCTCCTCCCCGCGGGACGTAACAGATACGCAGTATTTT. Translation: CASSSSPRDVTDTQYF.

The chain is built from TRBV4-2 and TRBJ2-1; 9 positions match TRBD1. Germline V gene sequence: CDR1 LGHNA, CDR2 YNFKEQ. CDR3 length: 16 residues. V dropped 1 base and J dropped 2; count of bases not matched to a gene: 3. The CDR3 is CASSQVDRGAYNEQFF. The CDR3 DNA reads as TGTGCCAGCAGCCAAGTGGACAGGGGCGCCTACAATGAGCAGTTCTTC.

The chain recombines TRBV4-3 with TRBJ1-5; the match to TRBD1 covers 8 bases. V shed 3 bases, J shed 8 bases, and the junction held 6 bases outside the gene matches. CDR3 length: 14 amino acids. Germline CDR1 is LGHNA and CDR2 is YSLEER. The CDR3 reads CASSHGQGQEPQHF. CDR3 nucleotide sequence: TGCGCCAGCAGCCACGGACAGGGACAAGAGCCCCAGCATTTT.

This rearrangement joins TRBV6-5 to TRBJ2-7; 12 bases are a match to TRBD1. CDR3 size: 16 residues. J gave up 8 bases and V 2 bases, and 10 bases lay outside the gene matches. Germline-derived CDR1 and CDR2 are MNHEY and SVGAGI. The CDR3 protein is CASSYELGTGGAKQYF. CDR3 DNA sequence: TGTGCCAGCAGTTACGAGCTAGGGACAGGGGGCGCTAAGCAGTACTTC.

V usage is TRBV9 and J usage is TRBJ2-7; 11 bases are shared with TRBD2. Germline lookup yields CDR1 SGDLS and CDR2 YYNGEE. V lost 4 bases and J lost 4; bases outside the gene matches: 4. The length of the CDR3 is 14 residues. The DNA of the CDR3 is TGTGCCAGCAGCCCGGGACTAGCGGTATACGAGCAGTACTTC. Its translation is CASSPGLAVYEQYF.

This clone has a handful of counts. This sequence joins TRBV7-6 and TRBJ2-1; perhaps TRBD2 as D (5 bases). This CDR3 spans 16 amino acids. Germline lookup yields CDR1 SGHVS and CDR2 FNYEAQ. V was trimmed by 0 bases and J by 3 bases, leaving 12 bases between them. DNA of the CDR3: TGTGCCAGCAGCTTAGCGCTTTACGGAGGCTACAATGAGCAGTTCTTC. It is translated as CASSLALYGGYNEQFF.